The 27 T cell receptor beta chains given below trace back to one sample, sequenced in a study of tumor-infiltrating lymphocytes in primary liver carcinoma. Unsorted bulk tissue of roughly 20-34 mg yielded co-extracted RNA and DNA. Reverse transcription of approximately 520 ng total RNA with a constant-region primer produced TCR beta cDNA. Library construction for TCR beta comprised three nested multiplex PCR rounds performed with slightly modified ARM-PCR. The opening two PCR rounds, 10 cycles each, paired TRBV1-TRBV30 forward primers with a C-beta reverse primer. From the multiplex PCR reads, TCRdb called clonotypes with MiXCR, one entry per CDR3 protein. The sample has over 75,000 distinct CDR3 sequences, less than 75% seen once. Sequencing was carried out using tumor-adjacent normal liver tissue. These receptors were taken from a man aged 35-49 years with primary liver carcinoma and hepatitis B virus infection.

In DNA form, the CDR3 reads TGTGCCAGCAGCAGTTTAGCGGACATTGGGGGGCAGTACTTC. Its protein product is CASSSLADIGGQYF. The chain couples TRBV11-2 to TRBJ2-7; D might be TRBD2 (6 bases). The CDR3 has 14 amino acids. The V gene lost 5 bases and the J gene lost 9 bases, with 20 bases spanning the gap. Germline-derived CDR1 and CDR2 are SGHAT and FQNNGV.

Turning to this clonotype: Its ends do not fully match the called genes, so a read error is possible. V is TRBV11-2 and J is TRBJ2-5; D call uncertain. The CDR3 totals 16 residues. In germline, CDR1 is SGHAT, CDR2 FQNNGV. CDR3 bases: TGTGCCAGCAGCTTAGATAAAGGATCTCTATGCGAGACCCACTACTTC. This codes for CASSLDKGSLCETHYF.

Concerning this clonotype itself: An end of the junction does not agree with germline; a read error may underlie this. The gene calls are TRBV11-2 and TRBJ2-7; D gene ambiguous. The germline V gene encodes CDR1 SGHAT and CDR2 FQNNGV. This CDR3 has 14 amino acids. CDR3 DNA: TGTGTCAGCAGCTTAATCGACGGAGCCTATGGGCAGTACTTC. Translation: CVSSLIDGAYGQYF.

Comments on this clonotype: A much larger clone lies a single base off, so this may be a read error. The chain recombines TRBV10-3 with TRBJ1-5, with TRBD1 matching over 9 bases. Germline V gives CDR1 ENHRY, CDR2 SYGVKD. This CDR3 is 14 amino acids long. The chain's CDR3 is CAISSGQGSQPPHF. In nucleotides, the CDR3 is TGTGCCATCAGCTCTGGACAGGGGAGTCAGCCCCCGCATTTT.

Comment on this clonotype: A much more abundant neighbour one base away suggests this may be a read error. This rearrangement joins TRBV5-1 to TRBJ2-3; 10 bases agree with TRBD2. CDR3 size: 16 residues. CDR1 is SGHRS and CDR2 is YFSETQ in the germline V gene. CDR3 sequence (DNA): TGCACCAGCAGCTTGAATCCTAGCGGGAGTGGAGATACGCAGTATTTT. It encodes CTSSLNPSGSGDTQYF.

In its sample, this clonotype was seen a few times. The chain links TRBV7-9 to TRBJ2-1; D might be TRBD2 (6 bases). Germline lookup yields CDR1 SEHNR and CDR2 FQNEAQ (reference sequence). CDR3 size: 15 residues. The germline V and J ends were trimmed by 8 bases and 9 bases, with 23 bases remaining between them. This chain's CDR3 is CASGSSAGTAGEQFF. DNA for the CDR3: TGTGCCAGCGGCTCATCGGCGGGGACTGCGGGTGAGCAGTTCTTC.

The rearrangement joins TRBV7-8 to TRBJ2-5; possible D gene TRBD2, 6 bases. Germline CDR1 reads SGHVS; CDR2 reads FQNEAQ. This CDR3 comprises 14 residues. V lost 5 bases, J lost 11 bases, and 21 bases lay in between. The CDR3 is CASSQASGFGTQYF. CDR3 coding DNA: TGTGCCAGCAGCCAGGCGTCAGGGTTCGGGACTCAGTACTTC.

Comment on this clonotype: A much larger clone lies a single base off, so this may be a read error. The gene calls are TRBV7-8 and TRBJ2-1; a possible D gene is TRBD1 (5 bases). Germline CDR1 and CDR2: SGHVS and FQNEAQ. This CDR3 region has 11 residues. The CDR3 sequence is CASTLRGEQLF. CDR3 bases: TGTGCCAGCACTCTTAGGGGTGAGCAGCTCTTC.

This clonotype has at least ten counts. The gene calls are TRBV6-6 and TRBJ2-3; a weak D match, TRBD2 (6 bases). V lost 2 bases and J 4 bases, leaving 13 bases between the germline ends. This CDR3 region has 15 residues. Germline values: CDR1 MNHNY, CDR2 SVGAGI (reference sequence). The CDR3 nucleotides read TGTGCCAGCAGTTACGGGGCGGGAAGACCAGATACGCAGTATTTT. This encodes CASSYGAGRPDTQYF.

On this clonotype itself: With a much larger clone just one base away, this may be a read error. The chain carries TRBV7-9 and TRBJ1-2; D ambiguous. This CDR3 has 13 amino acids. Germline CDR1 and CDR2: SEHNR and FQNEAQ (reference sequence). The CDR3: CAGSLDVAYGYTF. The DNA for the CDR3 is TGTGCCGGCAGCTTAGATGTGGCCTATGGCTACACCTTC. Looking up the rest from reference TRBV7-9 and TRBJ1-2 gives the full variable domain: DTGVSQNPRHKITKRGQNVTFRCDPISEHNRLYWYRQTLGQGPEFLTYFQNEAQLEKSRLLSDRFSAERPKGSFSTLEIQRTEQGDSAMYLCAGSLDVAYGYTFGSGTRLTVV.

This clonotype was observed a handful of times. The gene calls are TRBV4-1 and TRBJ2-1, with no clear D. Germline CDR1 and CDR2: MGHRA and YSYEKL. Trimming cost V 9 bases and J 1 base, with 16 bases left between them. This CDR3 is 15 amino acids long. CDR3 nucleotides: TGCGCCAGTAGCACACCTCTCAGGTCCTACAATGAGCAGTTCTTC. Translated, it gives CASSTPLRSYNEQFF.

This clonotype turned up a few times. The gene calls are TRBV30 and TRBJ2-3, with 11 bases identical to TRBD2. The V segment lost 0 bases and the J segment 4 bases; nucleotides outside the gene matches: 3. The CDR3 has 15 residues. The V gene's germline CDR1 is GTSNPN and CDR2 SVGIG (reference sequence). The CDR3 is CAWSVLAGVPDTQYF. In DNA, the CDR3 is TGTGCCTGGAGTGTACTAGCGGGAGTCCCAGATACGCAGTATTTT.

About this clonotype itself: At one end, the junction sequence differs from germline, possibly due to a read error. CDR3 coding DNA: TGTGCCAGCGGCCCGGGACTAGCGGGAAGAAAGACCCGGTACTTC. Amino acids: CASGPGLAGRKTRYF. The V call is TRBV7-9, the J call TRBJ2-5; TRBD2 matches at 13 bases. The CDR3 runs 15 residues. The V gene's germline CDR1 is SEHNR and CDR2 FQNEAQ (reference sequence).

Regarding this clonotype: The junction shows a germline mismatch at one end, possibly a read error. The chain joins TRBV29-1 to TRBJ2-7; TRBD2 aligns across 10 bases. The germline gives CDR1 SQVTM, CDR2 ANQGSEA. This CDR3 contains 14 residues. CDR3 DNA sequence: TGCAGCGTTAGAATAGCGGGAGGACCCTACAAGCAGTACTTC. It yields the protein CSVRIAGGPYKQYF.

This clonotype was recorded at least ten times. The chain is built from TRBV12-3 or TRBV12-4 and TRBJ2-5, with 9 bases lining up with TRBD1. The CDR3 runs 14 residues. The V and J ends lost 3 bases and 3 bases, in that order; junction bases with no gene match: 2. The CDR3 DNA reads TGTGCCAGCAGTTTGGGGACAGGGAAAGAGACCCAGTACTTC. The encoded protein is CASSLGTGKETQYF.

In this sample, this clonotype turned up once. A much more abundant neighbour one base away suggests this may be a read error. V gene TRBV7-9 combines with J gene TRBJ2-7, with 8 bases aligning to TRBD1. The CDR3 is 15 residues long. J was trimmed by 2 bases and V by 4 bases; bases with no gene match: 7. The germline gives CDR1 SEHNR, CDR2 FQNEAQ (reference sequence). CDR3 nucleotides: TGTGCCAGCAGCTCCGGTGGGACAGGTACCTACGAGCAGTACTTC. Translating it yields CASSSGGTGTYEQYF.

The chain couples TRBV29-1 to TRBJ2-7, with D perhaps given as TRBD1 or TRBD2 (5 bases each). There are 12 residues in the CDR3. Germline-derived CDR1 and CDR2 are SQVTM and ANQGSEA. CDR3 bases: TGCAGTGGGGGAGACAAGGGGACCGAGCAGTACTTC. Translated, it gives CSGGDKGTEQYF.

The J gene is TRBJ2-3, the V gene TRBV11-2; weak D call: TRBD2 (5 bases). V gave up 2 bases and J gave up 8 bases, with 20 bases separating them. CDR3 size: 16 residues. Per the germline V gene, CDR1 is SGHAT and CDR2 is FQNNGV. The CDR3, as DNA: TGTGCCAGCAGCTTACAACTAGTCCGTAGCACGGTTACGCAGTATTTT. This codes for CASSLQLVRSTVTQYF.

Details on this clonotype: The junction departs from germline at one end; a sequencing error may be responsible. The V call is TRBV11-3, the J call TRBJ1-1; 7 positions match TRBD1. The CDR3 totals 13 residues. Germline-derived CDR1 and CDR2 are SGHNT and YENEEA. CDR3 loop: CASSPQGGTETFF. CDR3 sequence (DNA): TGTGCCAGCAGTCCGCAGGGGGGCACTGAAACTTTCTTT.

This clonotype was seen many times. V usage is TRBV5-5 and J usage is TRBJ1-4; tentatively, D is TRBD1 (6 bases). Germline CDR1 is SGHKS and CDR2 is YYEKEE (reference sequence). The CDR3 has 15 amino acids. Trimming removed 2 bases at V and 0 bases at J, with 8 bases between. CDR3 DNA sequence: TGTGCCAGCAGCTTAGGACAGACAACTAATGAAAAACTGTTTTTT. It is translated as CASSLGQTTNEKLFF.

As regards this clonotype: A clone one base away is much larger, so this may be a read error. The CDR3 region has the DNA TGTGCCAGAAGCCGAGTGACTAGCGGGCCTTACAATGAGCAGTTCTTC. It is translated as CARSRVTSGPYNEQFF. The rearrangement joins TRBV5-3 to TRBJ2-1; 10 positions agree with TRBD2. TRBV5-3 is marked as an open reading frame, function uncertain. This CDR3 has 16 amino acids. The ends lost 4 bases at V and 4 bases at J; junction bases unmatched: 8.

This clonotype was detected many times. This sequence joins TRBV4-1 and TRBJ1-5; D perhaps matches TRBD1 (6 bases). The CDR3 has 16 residues. CDR1 is MGHRA, CDR2 YSYEKL, per germline. Trimming pared 3 bases from V and 5 bases from J, leaving 17 bases between. CDR3 nucleotide sequence: TGCGCCAGCAGCCAGGAGGGAACAGGGAAGGATCAGCCCCAGCATTTT. Residues: CASSQEGTGKDQPQHF.

Concerning this clonotype: Germline and junction disagree at one end, which may indicate a read error. The genes are TRBV29-1 and TRBJ2-3; TRBD2 agrees at 7 bases. This CDR3 comprises 14 residues. CDR1 is SQVTM and CDR2 is ANQGSEA in the germline V gene. The CDR3 loop reads CCVRLGRYTDTQYF. DNA of the CDR3: TGCTGCGTCCGACTCGGGAGGTACACAGATACGCAGTATTTT.

This clonotype was detected ten times or more. The rearrangement links TRBV6-5 to TRBJ2-1, with 7 bases fitting TRBD2. The CDR3 has 14 residues. With 0 bases clipped from V and 6 bases from J, the junction kept 2 bases outside the gene matches. The germline gives CDR1 MNHEY, CDR2 SVGAGI. The CDR3: CASSYSSSGNEQFF. The DNA for the CDR3 is TGTGCCAGCAGTTACTCGTCTAGCGGCAATGAGCAGTTCTTC.

Note on this clonotype: A read error is possible here, since a much larger clone lies one base away. The J gene is TRBJ2-1, the V gene TRBV4-1; possibly TRBD1 or TRBD2 for D (5 bases each). CDR3 length equals 17 residues. Per germline, CDR1 MGHRA and CDR2 YSYEKL. The CDR3 spells CVSSQPQGLGTDHEQFF. CDR3 in DNA: TGCGTCAGCAGCCAACCCCAAGGATTGGGGACGGACCATGAGCAGTTCTTC.

Judged by abundance, this clonotype is medium-sized. Sequence at one end of the junction differs from germline and may be a read error. The V and J genes are TRBV11-3 and TRBJ2-3; D is ambiguous. Germline V gives CDR1 SGHNT, CDR2 YENEEA. The CDR3 loop spans 12 amino acids. The DNA for the CDR3 is TGTGCCAGCAGCGTAGACTCAGATACGCAGTATTTT. Translation gives CASSVDSDTQYF.

On this clonotype itself: A read error may explain this, as a much larger clone is one base away. The gene calls are TRBV5-1 and TRBJ1-2, with 7 bases identical to TRBD1. CDR1 SGHRS and CDR2 YFSETQ come from the germline V gene. CDR3 length: 15 residues. With V trimmed by 3 bases and J by 3 bases, 8 bases remained unmatched. CDR3 DNA: TGCGCCAGCAGCTCGATAGGGGGCTATGACTATGGCTACACCTTC. Translated, it gives CASSSIGGYDYGYTF.